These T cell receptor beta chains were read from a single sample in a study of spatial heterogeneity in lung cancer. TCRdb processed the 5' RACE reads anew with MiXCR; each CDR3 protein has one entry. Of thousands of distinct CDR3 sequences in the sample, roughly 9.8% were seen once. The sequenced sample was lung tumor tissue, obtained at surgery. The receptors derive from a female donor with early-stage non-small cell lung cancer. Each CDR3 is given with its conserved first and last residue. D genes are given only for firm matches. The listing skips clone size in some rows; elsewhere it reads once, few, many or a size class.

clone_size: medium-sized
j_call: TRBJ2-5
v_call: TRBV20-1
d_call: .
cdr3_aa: CSATRLTEYQETQYF
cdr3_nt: TGCAGTGCCACAAGATTAACAGAGTACCAAGAGACCCAGTACTTC

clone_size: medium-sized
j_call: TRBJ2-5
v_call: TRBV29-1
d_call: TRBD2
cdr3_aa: CSGSGGQETQYF
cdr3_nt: TGCAGCGGTTCGGGGGGCCAAGAGACCCAGTACTTC

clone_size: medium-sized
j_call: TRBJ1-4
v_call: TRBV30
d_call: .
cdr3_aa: CAWSVRLDGPTNEKLFF
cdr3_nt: TGTGCCTGGAGTGTACGATTGGACGGACCAACTAATGAAAAACTGTTTTTT

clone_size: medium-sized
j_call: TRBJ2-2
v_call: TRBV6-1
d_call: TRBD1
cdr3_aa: CASSPTGEVFF
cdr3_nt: TGTGCCAGCAGTCCGACAGGGGAGGTGTTTTTT

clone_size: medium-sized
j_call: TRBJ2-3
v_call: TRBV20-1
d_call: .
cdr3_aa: CSAVTGDGTDTQYF
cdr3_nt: TGCAGTGCGGTAACGGGGGATGGCACAGATACGCAGTATTTT

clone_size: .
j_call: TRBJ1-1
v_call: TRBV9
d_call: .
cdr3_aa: CASSSSSQNTEAFF
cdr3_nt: TGTGCCAGCAGCTCCTCGTCCCAGAACACTGAAGCTTTCTTT

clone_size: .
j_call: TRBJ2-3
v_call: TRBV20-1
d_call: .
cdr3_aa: CSAPPGRADTDTQYF
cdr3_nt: TGCAGTGCTCCTCCAGGGCGAGCGGACACAGATACGCAGTATTTT

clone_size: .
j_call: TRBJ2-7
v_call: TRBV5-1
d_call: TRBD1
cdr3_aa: CASSLDGQALEQYF
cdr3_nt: TGCGCCAGCAGCTTGGATGGACAGGCCCTCGAGCAGTACTTC

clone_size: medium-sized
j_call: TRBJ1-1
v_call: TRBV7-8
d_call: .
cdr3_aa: CASSNGGQLTEAFF
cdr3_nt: TGTGCCAGCAGCAATGGGGGTCAGCTCACTGAAGCTTTCTTT

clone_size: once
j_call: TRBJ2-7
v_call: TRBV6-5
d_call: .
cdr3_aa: CASSSGLRGEQYF
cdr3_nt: TGTGCCAGCAGCTCAGGGTTACGAGGCGAGCAGTACTTC

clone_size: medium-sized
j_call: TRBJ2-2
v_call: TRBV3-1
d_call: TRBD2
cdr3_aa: CASSQMGGRNTGELFF
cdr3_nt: TGTGCCAGCAGCCAAATGGGAGGGAGAAACACCGGGGAGCTGTTTTTT

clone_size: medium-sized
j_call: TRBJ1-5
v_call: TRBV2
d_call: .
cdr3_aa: CASIAGARVNQPQHF
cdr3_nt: TGTGCCAGCATTGCAGGGGCCCGGGTAAATCAGCCCCAGCATTTT

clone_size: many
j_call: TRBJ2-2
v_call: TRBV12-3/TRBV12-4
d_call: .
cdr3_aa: CASSFGQGFWTGELFF
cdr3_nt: TGTGCCAGCAGTTTCGGCCAGGGGTTCTGGACCGGGGAGCTGTTTTTT

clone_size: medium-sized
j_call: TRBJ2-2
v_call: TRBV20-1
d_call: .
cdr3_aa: CSAREDSLQGELFF
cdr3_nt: TGCAGTGCTAGAGAAGACAGTCTTCAGGGGGAGCTGTTTTTT

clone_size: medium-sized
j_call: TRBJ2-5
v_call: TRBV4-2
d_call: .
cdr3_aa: CASSPRGDHQETQYF
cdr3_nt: TGTGCCAGCAGCCCCCGCGGGGACCACCAAGAGACCCAGTACTTC

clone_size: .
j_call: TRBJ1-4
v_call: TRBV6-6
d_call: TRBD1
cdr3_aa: CASSRGTGEKLFF
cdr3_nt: TGTGCCAGCAGTCGCGGGACAGGTGAAAAACTGTTTTTT

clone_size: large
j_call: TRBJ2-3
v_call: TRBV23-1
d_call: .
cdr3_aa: CASSHNPLRGRADTQYF
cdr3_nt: TGCGCCAGCAGTCACAATCCTTTACGGGGGCGGGCAGATACGCAGTATTTT

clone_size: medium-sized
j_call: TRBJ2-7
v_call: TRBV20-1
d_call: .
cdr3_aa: CSASAGTYEQYF
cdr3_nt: TGCAGTGCTAGTGCAGGGACCTACGAGCAGTACTTC

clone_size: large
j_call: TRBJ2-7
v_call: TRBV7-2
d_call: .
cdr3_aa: CASSQTPSYEQYF
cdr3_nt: TGTGCCAGCAGCCAAACCCCCTCCTACGAGCAGTACTTC

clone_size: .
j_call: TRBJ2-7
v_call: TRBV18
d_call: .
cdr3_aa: CASSPPASPYEQYF
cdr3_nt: TGTGCCAGCTCACCACCGGCCAGTCCCTACGAGCAGTACTTC

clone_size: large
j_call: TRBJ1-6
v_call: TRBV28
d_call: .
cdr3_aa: CASSSEARNSPLHF
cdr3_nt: TGTGCCAGCAGTTCCGAGGCTCGAAATTCACCCCTCCACTTT

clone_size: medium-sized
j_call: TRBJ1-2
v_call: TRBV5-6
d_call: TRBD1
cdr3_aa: CASRPQGAGNYGYTF
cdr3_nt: TGTGCCAGCAGGCCCCAGGGGGCTGGGAACTATGGCTACACCTTC

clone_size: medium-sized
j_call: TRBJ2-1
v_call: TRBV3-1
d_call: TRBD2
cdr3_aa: CASSPQTTSGPYNEQFF
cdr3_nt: TGTGCCAGCAGCCCCCAAACAACTAGCGGCCCCTACAATGAGCAGTTCTTC

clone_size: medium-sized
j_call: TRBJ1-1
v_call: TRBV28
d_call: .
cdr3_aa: CASSLGVQGVSTEAFF
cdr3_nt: TGTGCCAGCAGTTTAGGGGTACAGGGCGTGAGCACTGAAGCTTTCTTT

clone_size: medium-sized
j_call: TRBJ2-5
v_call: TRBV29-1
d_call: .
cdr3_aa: CSVDRGAMETQYF
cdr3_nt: TGCAGCGTTGACCGGGGGGCGATGGAGACCCAGTACTTC

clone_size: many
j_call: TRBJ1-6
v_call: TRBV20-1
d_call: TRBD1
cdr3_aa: CSARELGGGYNSPLHF
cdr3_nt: TGCAGTGCTAGGGAGTTAGGGGGCGGATATAATTCACCCCTCCACTTT

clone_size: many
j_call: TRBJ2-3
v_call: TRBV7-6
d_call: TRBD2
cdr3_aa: CASSSASGEFGTQYF
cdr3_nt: TGTGCCAGCAGCTCCGCCAGCGGGGAGTTTGGTACGCAGTATTTT

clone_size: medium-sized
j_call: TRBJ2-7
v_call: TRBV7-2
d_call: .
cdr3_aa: CASSLSQDSYEQYF
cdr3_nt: TGTGCCAGCAGCTTGTCGCAGGATTCCTACGAGCAGTACTTC

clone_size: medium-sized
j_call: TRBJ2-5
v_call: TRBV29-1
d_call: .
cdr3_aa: CSGGSWETQYF
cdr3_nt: TGCAGCGGCGGGTCTTGGGAGACCCAGTACTTC

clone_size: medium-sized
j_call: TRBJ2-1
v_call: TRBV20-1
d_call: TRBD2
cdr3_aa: CSARPLLAGAYNEQFF
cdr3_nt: TGCAGTGCTAGACCATTACTAGCGGGGGCCTACAATGAGCAGTTCTTC

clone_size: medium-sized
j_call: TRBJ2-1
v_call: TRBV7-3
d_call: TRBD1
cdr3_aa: CASSIDRANEQFF
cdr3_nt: TGTGCCAGCAGCATAGACAGGGCAAATGAGCAGTTCTTC

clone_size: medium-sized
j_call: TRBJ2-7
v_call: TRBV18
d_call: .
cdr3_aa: CASSPRQGLYEQYF
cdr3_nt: TGTGCCAGCTCACCAAGGCAGGGTCTCTACGAGCAGTACTTC

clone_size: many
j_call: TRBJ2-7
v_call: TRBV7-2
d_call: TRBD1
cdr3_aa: CATGQGAAEQYF
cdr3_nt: TGTGCCACGGGACAGGGGGCCGCCGAGCAGTACTTC

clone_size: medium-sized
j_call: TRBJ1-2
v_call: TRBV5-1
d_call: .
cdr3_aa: CASSSSGLAGYTF
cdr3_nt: TGCGCCAGCAGCTCGTCAGGGTTGGCTGGCTACACCTTC

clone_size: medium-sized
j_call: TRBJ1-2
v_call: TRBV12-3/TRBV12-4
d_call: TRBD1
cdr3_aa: CASSLGQGRGYTF
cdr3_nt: TGTGCCAGCAGTTTAGGACAGGGACGTGGCTACACCTTC

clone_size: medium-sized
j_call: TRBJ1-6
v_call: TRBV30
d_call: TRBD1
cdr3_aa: CAGDRDSLSPLHF
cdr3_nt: TGTGCCGGGGACAGGGATTCGCTTTCACCCCTCCACTTT

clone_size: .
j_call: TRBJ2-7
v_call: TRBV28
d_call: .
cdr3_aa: CASNPRYGEQYF
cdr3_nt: TGTGCCAGCAACCCCAGGTACGGTGAGCAGTACTTC

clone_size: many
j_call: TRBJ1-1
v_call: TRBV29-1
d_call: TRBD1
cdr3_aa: CSVRTGRTNTEVFF
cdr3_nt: TGCAGCGTTCGGACAGGGAGAACGAACACTGAAGTTTTCTTT

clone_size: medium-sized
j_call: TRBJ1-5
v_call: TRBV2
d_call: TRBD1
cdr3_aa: CASRDDRGSQPQHF
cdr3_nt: TGTGCCAGCAGAGATGACAGGGGAAGTCAGCCCCAGCATTTT

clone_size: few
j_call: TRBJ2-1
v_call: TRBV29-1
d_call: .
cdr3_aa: CSVVASAGYNEQFF
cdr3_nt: TGCAGCGTTGTTGCCAGTGCGGGTTACAATGAGCAGTTCTTC

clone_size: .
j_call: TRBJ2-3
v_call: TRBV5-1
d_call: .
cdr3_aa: CASSWDLQGTGTQYF
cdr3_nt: TGCGCCAGCAGCTGGGACCTTCAGGGAACGGGTACGCAGTATTTT

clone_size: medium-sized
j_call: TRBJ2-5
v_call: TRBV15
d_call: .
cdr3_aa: CATSLGGQETQYF
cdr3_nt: TGTGCCACCAGCCTCGGGGGCCAAGAGACCCAGTACTTC

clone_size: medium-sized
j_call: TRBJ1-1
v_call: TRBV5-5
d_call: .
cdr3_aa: CASSPGARNTEAFF
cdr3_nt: TGTGCCAGCAGCCCCGGCGCACGGAACACTGAAGCTTTCTTT

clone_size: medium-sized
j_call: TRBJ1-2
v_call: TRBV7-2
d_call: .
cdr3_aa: CASSLETFSGYTF
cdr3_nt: TGTGCCAGCAGCTTAGAAACATTCTCTGGCTACACCTTC

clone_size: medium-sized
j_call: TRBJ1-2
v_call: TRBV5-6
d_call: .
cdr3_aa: CASSLDRGEGYTF
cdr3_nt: TGTGCCAGCAGCTTGGATCGAGGGGAAGGCTACACCTTC

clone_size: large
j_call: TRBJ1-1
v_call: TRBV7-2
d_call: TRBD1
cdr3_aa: CASSLGQGWYLNTEAFF
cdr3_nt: TGTGCCAGCAGCTTGGGACAGGGTTGGTATTTGAACACTGAAGCTTTCTTT

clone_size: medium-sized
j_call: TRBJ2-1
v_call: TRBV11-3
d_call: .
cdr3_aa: CASSLEGTGVDNEQFF
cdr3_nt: TGTGCCAGCAGCTTAGAGGGGACCGGCGTGGACAATGAGCAGTTCTTC

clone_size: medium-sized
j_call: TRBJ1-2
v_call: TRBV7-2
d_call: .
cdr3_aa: CASSPQAGPYDGYTF
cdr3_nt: TGTGCCAGCAGCCCTCAAGCCGGACCATATGATGGCTACACCTTC

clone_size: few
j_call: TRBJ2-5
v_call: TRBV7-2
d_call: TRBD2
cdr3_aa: CASSSLPRRGLVVETQYF
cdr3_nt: TGTGCCAGCAGCTCCCTCCCCCGGCGGGGACTAGTGGTAGAGACCCAGTACTTC

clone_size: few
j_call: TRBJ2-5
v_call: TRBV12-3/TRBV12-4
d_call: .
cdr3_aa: CASSYASNRETQYF
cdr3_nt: TGTGCCAGCAGTTACGCTAGTAATCGAGAGACCCAGTACTTC

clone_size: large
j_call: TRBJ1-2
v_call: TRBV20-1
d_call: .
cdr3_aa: CSARVDSKGYGYTF
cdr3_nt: TGCAGTGCTAGAGTGGACAGTAAGGGCTATGGCTACACCTTC

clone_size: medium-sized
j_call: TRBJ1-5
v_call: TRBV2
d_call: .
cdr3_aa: CASSDNWGEMKPQHF
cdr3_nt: TGTGCCAGCAGTGATAATTGGGGGGAGATGAAGCCCCAGCATTTT

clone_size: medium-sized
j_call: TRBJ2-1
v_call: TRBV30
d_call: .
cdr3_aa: CAWSRGGAYNEQFF
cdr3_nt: TGTGCCTGGAGTAGGGGGGGAGCCTACAATGAGCAGTTCTTC

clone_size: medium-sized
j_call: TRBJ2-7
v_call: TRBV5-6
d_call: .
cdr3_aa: CASGPGLRSSEQYF
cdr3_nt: TGTGCCAGCGGGCCGGGACTTCGCTCCTCCGAGCAGTACTTC

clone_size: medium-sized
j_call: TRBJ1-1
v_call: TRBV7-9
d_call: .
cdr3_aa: CASNRNTPNTEAFF
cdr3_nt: TGTGCCAGCAACCGGAACACGCCAAACACTGAAGCTTTCTTT

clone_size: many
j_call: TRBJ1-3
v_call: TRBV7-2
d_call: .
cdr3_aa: CASSLRADSGNTIYF
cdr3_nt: TGTGCCAGCAGCCTGCGGGCCGACTCTGGAAACACCATATATTTT

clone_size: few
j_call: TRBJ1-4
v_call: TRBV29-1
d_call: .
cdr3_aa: CSGGGGNEKLFF
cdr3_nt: TGCAGCGGAGGGGGTGGTAATGAAAAACTGTTTTTT

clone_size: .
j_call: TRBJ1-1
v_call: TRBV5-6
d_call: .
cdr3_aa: CASSSTGTAYTEAFF
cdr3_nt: TGTGCCAGCAGCTCCACCGGGACGGCCTACACTGAAGCTTTCTTT